This TCR beta chain was found in a study of blood T cell repertoires in COVID-19. Study as a whole: Both acute and convalescent COVID-19 samples were obtained from the United States, Italy and Spain. Sample material is recorded as cDNA or gDNA derived from T cells, B-cell-depleted T cells, or PBMCs.

Looked up from germline, CDR1 is MDHEN and CDR2 is SYDVKM. The length of the CDR3 is 14 residues. The V end lost 2 bases, the J end lost 4 bases, and 10 bases lay between the germline ends. Method: immunoSEQ multiplex PCR; TCRdb's copy keeps in-frame clones and lacks some. The sample shows approximately 230,000 clones, approximately 80% of them seen only once. The clonotype originates from a man aged 35-49 years who had recovered from COVID-19. Sequenced input: PBMCs or T cells enriched from blood (not recorded which). This sequence joins TRBV28 and TRBJ2-3; D not certain. The chain's CDR3 is CASSLDNTPDTQYF. In DNA form, the CDR3 reads TGTGCCAGCAGTTTAGACAATACCCCAGATACGCAGTATTTT.